The 26 T cell receptor beta chains reported below all come from one sample, sequenced in a study of technical replicates of blood from a few donors. TCRdb keeps only in-frame clones here, not all; method: immunoSEQ multiplex PCR. The sample holds some 71,000 clones, nearly 98% seen once. Material: T cells isolated from PBMCs. The source is a human donor in good health.

This chain connects TRBV28 to TRBJ2-3; D might be TRBD1 (5 bases). The germline V and J ends were trimmed by 4 bases and 0 bases, with 14 bases remaining between them. CDR3 length: 16 amino acids. Germline V CDR1 and CDR2: MDHEN, SYDVKM. In nucleotides, the CDR3 is TGTGCCAGCAGTTCCCCCGGCAGGGCAAGCACAGATACGCAGTATTTT. Protein product: CASSSPGRASTDTQYF.

This rearrangement joins TRBV6-4 to TRBJ2-3; D possibly corresponds to TRBD1 (6 bases). CDR1 and CDR2 (germline): MRHNA, SNTAGT. This CDR3 is 16 amino acids long. The germline V and J ends were trimmed by 0 bases and 0 bases, with 10 bases remaining between them. CDR3 protein: CASSDSQGRSTDTQYF. In nucleotides, the CDR3 is TGTGCCAGCAGTGACTCCCAGGGGAGAAGCACAGATACGCAGTATTTT.

The chain employs TRBV18 and TRBJ1-1; D perhaps matches TRBD1 (6 bases). The V end lost 5 bases, the J end lost 1 base, and 17 bases lay between the germline ends. The germline gives CDR1 KGHSH, CDR2 LQKENI. The CDR3 is made up of 16 amino acids. In DNA form, the CDR3 reads TGTGCCAGCTCAGCAATCGCCGGGACATCGAACACTGAAGCTTTCTTT. Translated, it gives CASSAIAGTSNTEAFF.

This chain joins TRBV5-1 and TRBJ1-5, with TRBD1 as a possible D gene (6 bases). V lost 4 bases, J lost 2 bases, and 10 bases lay in between. The CDR3 loop spans 14 amino acids. In germline, CDR1 is SGHRS, CDR2 YFSETQ. CDR3 in amino acids: CASSSGGGNQPQHF. In DNA form, the CDR3 reads TGCGCCAGCAGCAGCGGGGGCGGCAATCAGCCCCAGCATTTT.

The chain has TRBV7-8 and TRBJ2-5; D remains ambiguous. V was cut by 4 bases and J by 1 base, with 4 bases left in between. The CDR3 has 12 residues. Germline V gene sequence: CDR1 SGHVS, CDR2 FQNEAQ. CDR3 sequence (DNA): TGTGCCAGCAGCTACATCCAAGAGACCCAGTACTTC. Amino acids: CASSYIQETQYF.

The CDR3 nucleotides read TGTGCCAGCGTACTAGCGGGAGGCAATGTAAACGAGCAGTACTTC. Amino acids: CASVLAGGNVNEQYF. The chain combines TRBV18 with TRBJ2-7; 12 bases fit TRBD2. V gave up 8 bases and J gave up 5 bases; unmatched junction bases: 10. The CDR3 covers 15 residues. From germline, CDR1 is KGHSH and CDR2 LQKENI.

The chain recombines TRBV30 with TRBJ1-2; D gene uncertain. V was trimmed by 8 bases and J by 5 bases, leaving 9 bases between them. Germline loops: CDR1 GTSNPN, CDR2 SVGIG (reference sequence). This CDR3 has 10 residues. CDR3 coding DNA: TGTGCCGTATATAGTTATGGCTACACCTTC. This encodes CAVYSYGYTF.

V gene TRBV4-3 combines with J gene TRBJ1-3; no definite D call. CDR1 is LGHNA and CDR2 is YSLEER in the germline V gene. The CDR3 length is 15 residues. Trimming stripped 0 bases from V and 4 bases from J, with 10 bases between. CDR3 in DNA: TGCGCCAGCAGCCAAGACGAGGTTCTCGGAAACACCATATATTTT. Translation gives CASSQDEVLGNTIYF.

This clone was picked up one time. The chain couples TRBV6-5 to TRBJ2-1; D is perhaps TRBD2 (5 bases). The CDR3 totals 14 residues. V was cut by 6 bases and J by 0 bases, with 9 bases left in between. Looked up from germline, CDR1 is MNHEY and CDR2 is SVGAGI. The CDR3 nucleotides are TGTGCCAGCAGAGGCCGGGACTCCTACAATGAGCAGTTCTTC. This gives the protein CASRGRDSYNEQFF.

V and J are TRBV7-2 and TRBJ1-2, with a tentative D call TRBD1 (5 bases). This CDR3 contains 18 residues. Germline V gene data show CDR1 as SGHTA and CDR2 as FQGNSA. V was trimmed by 3 bases and J by 7 bases, leaving 27 bases between them. The CDR3 region is CASSFATWQGGRYGGYTF. The CDR3 DNA is TGTGCCAGCAGCTTCGCCACATGGCAGGGTGGAAGGTATGGTGGCTACACCTTC.

The chain carries TRBV5-3 and TRBJ2-5; 12 nucleotides line up with TRBD1. TRBV5-3 is annotated as an ORF whose role is uncertain. J gave up 5 bases and V 5 bases, and 7 bases lay outside the gene matches. This CDR3 contains 15 residues. This chain's CDR3 is CARRAGTGGPETQYF. CDR3 DNA sequence: TGTGCCAGAAGGGCAGGGACAGGGGGCCCGGAGACCCAGTACTTC.

CDR3 nucleotide sequence: TGTGCCAGCAGCTACGCCCCATTAGAGGGGGGGTTGATTGGCTACACCTTC. Residues: CASSYAPLEGGLIGYTF. The V gene is TRBV7-2, the J gene TRBJ1-2, with D possibly being TRBD1 (6 bases). The germline CDR1 and CDR2 sequences are SGHTA and FQGNSA. The V and J ends lost 4 bases and 7 bases respectively, with 25 bases between them. CDR3 length: 17 amino acids.

V usage is TRBV5-6 and J usage is TRBJ2-1, with a tentative D call TRBD2 (5 bases). The CDR3 length is 14 residues. Trimming left V 2 bases short and J 7 bases short, with 13 bases between. Germline CDR1 and CDR2: SGHDT and YYEEEE. CDR3 in amino acids: CASSFRGLWNEQFF. The CDR3 nucleotides read TGTGCCAGCAGCTTCCGGGGTTTGTGGAATGAGCAGTTCTTC. Combining the CDR3 with reference TRBV5-6 and TRBJ2-1 gives the whole variable domain DAGVTQSPTHLIKTRGQQVTLRCSPKSGHDTVSWYQQALGQGPQFIFQYYEEEERQRGNFPDRFSGHQFPNYSSELNVNALLLGDSALYLCASSFRGLWNEQFFGPGTRLTVL.

This chain connects TRBV7-2 to TRBJ1-4; TRBD1 matches at 9 bases. This CDR3 comprises 14 residues. Germline CDR1 SGHTA, CDR2 FQGNSA. The V gene end was trimmed by 4 bases and the J gene end by 7 bases; junction bases not matched to a gene: 4. CDR3 nucleotides: TGTGCCAGCAGCTCCGGGACAGGGACTGAAAAACTGTTTTTT. Translation: CASSSGTGTEKLFF.

This clone is a singleton in its sample. This chain links TRBV28 with TRBJ2-7; 8 bases align to TRBD2. Unmatched junction bases numbered 13, after V lost 5 bases and J lost 4 bases. CDR1 and CDR2 (germline): MDHEN, SYDVKM. This CDR3 comprises 16 residues. The CDR3 protein is CASSPIIAGSSYEQYF. DNA for the CDR3: TGTGCCAGCAGTCCCATTATAGCGGGAAGCTCATACGAGCAGTACTTC.

V and J are TRBV4-2 and TRBJ2-2; possibly TRBD2 for D (5 bases). Trimming left V 1 base short and J 5 bases short, with 11 bases between. Germline V lookup: CDR1 LGHNA, CDR2 YNFKEQ. The CDR3 is 15 amino acids. Here the CDR3 DNA reads TGTGCCAGCAGCCAAGTAGTACTAGAGACCGGGGAGCTGTTTTTT. This gives the protein CASSQVVLETGELFF.

The J gene is TRBJ2-5, the V gene TRBV28; TRBD2 matches at 7 bases. The CDR3 runs to 14 residues. J was trimmed by 2 bases and V by 4 bases; bases with no gene match: 4. Germline values: CDR1 MDHEN, CDR2 SYDVKM. The CDR3 spells CASSSAGIQETQYF. The CDR3, as DNA: TGTGCCAGCAGTTCAGCGGGAATACAAGAGACCCAGTACTTC.

This clone has a handful of counts. V usage is TRBV6-5 and J usage is TRBJ2-2; 9 nucleotides line up with TRBD2. Germline CDR1 reads MNHEY; CDR2 reads SVGAGI. V lost 2 bases and J lost 6; bases outside the gene matches: 4. CDR3 length: 15 residues. CDR3 nucleotides: TGTGCCAGCAGTTACATGGGGACTAGCCCCGGGGAGCTGTTTTTT. It yields the protein CASSYMGTSPGELFF.

This clone was observed once. The chain has TRBV6-5 and TRBJ1-3; 10 bases are a match to TRBD1. V was pared by 5 bases and J by 2 bases, with 3 bases of the junction left unmatched. Germline loops: CDR1 MNHEY, CDR2 SVGAGI. The CDR3 length is 15 residues. The CDR3 DNA sequence: TGTGCCAGCAGTGGACAGGGGGAAGCTGGAAACACCATATATTTT. Protein: CASSGQGEAGNTIYF.

The chain couples TRBV9 to TRBJ2-1, with 10 bases fitting TRBD2. The CDR3 is 12 amino acids. The germline CDR1 and CDR2 sequences are SGDLS and YYNGEE. The junction had 2 bases not matched to a gene; V was cut back by 4 bases and J by 10 bases. CDR3 bases: TGTGCCAGCAGCCTTAGCGGGAGGGAGCAGTTCTTC. Protein: CASSLSGREQFF.

The chain links TRBV6-5 to TRBJ2-5, with 9 bases lining up with TRBD1. The CDR3 sequence is 16 residues long. Germline CDR1 and CDR2: MNHEY and SVGAGI. J lost 4 bases, V lost 2 bases, and 8 bases had no gene match. CDR3 residues: CASSYGQGSESETQYF. DNA for the CDR3: TGTGCCAGCAGTTACGGACAGGGGAGTGAGTCAGAGACCCAGTACTTC.

The V gene is TRBV7-2, the J gene TRBJ1-3, with TRBD1 identical over 7 bases. Germline CDR1 is SGHTA and CDR2 is FQGNSA. The CDR3 loop spans 16 amino acids. V lost 3 bases and J lost 1; bases outside the gene matches: 6. The CDR3 region has the DNA TGTGCCAGCAGCTTTCGGACAGGAAGGTCTGGAAACACCATATATTTT. Its translation is CASSFRTGRSGNTIYF.

The gene calls are TRBV7-9 and TRBJ2-4; 10 bases line up with TRBD1. Unmatched junction bases numbered 6, after V lost 5 bases and J lost 8 bases. Germline loops: CDR1 SEHNR, CDR2 FQNEAQ (reference sequence). The CDR3 loop spans 14 amino acids. The DNA for the CDR3 is TGTGCCAGCAGCCTGCGGACAGGGGGGGACATTCAGTACTTC. Its translation is CASSLRTGGDIQYF.

The chain uses TRBV9 and TRBJ2-3; D is unresolved. CDR1 is SGDLS, CDR2 YYNGEE, per germline. V lost 4 bases and J 4 bases, leaving 7 bases between the germline ends. This CDR3 has 12 amino acids. The CDR3 here is CASSPPSDTQYF. CDR3 coding DNA: TGTGCCAGCAGCCCCCCTTCAGATACGCAGTATTTT.

The chain recombines TRBV11-3 with TRBJ2-2, with D possibly matching TRBD1 (6 bases). Germline V CDR1 and CDR2: SGHNT, YENEEA. CDR3 size: 16 residues. Trimming cost V 5 bases and J 1 base, with 14 bases left between them. The CDR3 spells CASSPIGTKNTGELFF. In DNA form, the CDR3 reads TGTGCCAGCAGCCCGATCGGGACAAAGAACACCGGGGAGCTGTTTTTT.

This sequence joins TRBV5-8 and TRBJ2-5; 12 bases are a match to TRBD1. V lost 6 bases to trimming and J lost 7 bases; unmatched junction nucleotides: 19. This CDR3 region has 18 residues. Germline V gene lookup returns CDR1 SGHTS and CDR2 YDEGEE. CDR3 in DNA: TGTGCCAGCATCGATTACACCGGGACAGGGGGCGAGCAGGGGACCCAGTACTTC. It translates to CASIDYTGTGGEQGTQYF.